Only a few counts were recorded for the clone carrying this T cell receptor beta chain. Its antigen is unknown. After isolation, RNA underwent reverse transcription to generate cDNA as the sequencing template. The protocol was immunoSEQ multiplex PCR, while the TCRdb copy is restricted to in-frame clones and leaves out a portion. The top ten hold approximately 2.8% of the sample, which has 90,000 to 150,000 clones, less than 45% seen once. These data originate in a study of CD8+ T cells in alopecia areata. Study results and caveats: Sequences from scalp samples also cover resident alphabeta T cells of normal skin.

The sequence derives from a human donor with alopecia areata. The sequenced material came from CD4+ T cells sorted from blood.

The CDR3 bases are TGTGCCAGCAGCCCGGGACTAACCACCGGGGAGCTGTTTTTT. This encodes CASSPGLTTGELFF. The V and J genes are TRBV7-2 and TRBJ2-2; the match to TRBD2 covers 7 bases. With V trimmed by 5 bases and J by 4 bases, 4 bases remained unmatched. CDR1 is SGHTA and CDR2 is FQGNSA in the germline V gene. The CDR3 is 14 amino acids.